This TCR beta chain is from a study of identical twins. Addition of a universal primer site occurred through template switching, and cDNA carried unique molecular identifiers. TCRdb re-derived calls from the 5' RACE reads in MiXCR, one entry per CDR3 protein. Of 1.5 million to 2 million distinct CDR3 sequences listed, 25% to 35% were seen once; the top ten hold 0.25% to 0.3%. Turning to this clonotype: What it binds is not known.

General study points: Weaker excess sharing between twins was seen in beta out-of-frame sequences. Alpha sequences that were out-of-frame and twin-shared showed an excess of low generation probability. Zero-insertion results could be subject to partial confounding by invariant MAIT and iNKT cells.

J lost 4 bases, V lost 4 bases, and 4 bases had no gene match. Germline V CDR1 and CDR2: DFQATT, SNEGSKA (reference sequence). This CDR3 is built from 13 residues. This TCR derives from a newborn girl in good health. J is TRBJ2-3 and V is TRBV20-1, with 8 bases fitting TRBD2. Sequencing was carried out using cord blood. The CDR3 nucleotides are TGCAGTGCTACGGGGGGGCGGGCAGATACGCAGTATTTT. The encoded protein is CSATGGRADTQYF.